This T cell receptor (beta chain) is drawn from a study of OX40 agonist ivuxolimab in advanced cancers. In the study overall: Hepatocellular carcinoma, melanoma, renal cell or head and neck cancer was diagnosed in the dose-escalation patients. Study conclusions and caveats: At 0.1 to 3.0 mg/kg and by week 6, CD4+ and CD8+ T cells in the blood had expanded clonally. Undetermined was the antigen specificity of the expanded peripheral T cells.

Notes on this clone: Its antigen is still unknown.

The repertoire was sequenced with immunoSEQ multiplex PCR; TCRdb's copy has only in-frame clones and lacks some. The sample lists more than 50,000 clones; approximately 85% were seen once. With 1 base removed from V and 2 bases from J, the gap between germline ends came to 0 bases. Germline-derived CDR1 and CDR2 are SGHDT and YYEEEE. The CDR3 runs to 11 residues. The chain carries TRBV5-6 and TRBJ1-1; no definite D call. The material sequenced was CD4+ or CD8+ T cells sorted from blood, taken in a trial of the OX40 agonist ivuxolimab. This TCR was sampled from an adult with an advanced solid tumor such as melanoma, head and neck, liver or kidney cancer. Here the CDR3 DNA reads TGTGCCAGCAGCTTGAACACTGAAGCTTTCTTT. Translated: CASSLNTEAFF.